This T cell receptor beta chain comes out of a study of blood T cell repertoires in COVID-19. Method: immunoSEQ multiplex PCR; TCRdb's copy keeps in-frame clones and lacks some. Altogether 60,000 to 95,000 clones are present, 87% being singletons, with the ten largest covering around 6.3%. The sequence was collected from a woman in her 50s with acute or convalescent COVID-19. Sequenced input: peripheral blood.

CDR3 DNA: TGTGCCAGCAGCTTAGCCTACACGGTGGAGTCTCATGGCTACACCTTC. This sequence encodes CASSLAYTVESHGYTF. This sequence joins TRBV7-9 and TRBJ1-2; D call uncertain. The CDR3 length is 16 residues. Germline V CDR1 and CDR2: SEHNR, FQNEAQ (reference sequence). Trimming took off 0 bases at V and 6 bases at J, with 17 bases between the two ends.